One sample yielded the 5 T cell receptor beta chains listed below, sequenced in a study of T cells in narcolepsy. TCRdb's copy holds only in-frame clones and misses some; the assay was immunoSEQ multiplex PCR. The sample lists fewer than 15,000 clones; approximately 91% were seen once. Input material: CD45RA- memory CD4+ T cells from PBMCs. All receptors come from a human donor with narcolepsy.

This clone has a handful of counts. This rearrangement joins TRBV14 to TRBJ2-5; D may match TRBD1 or TRBD2 (5 bases each). V lost 10 bases and J lost 1, with 16 bases in between. Germline V lookup: CDR1 SGHDN, CDR2 FVKESK. The CDR3 sequence is 14 residues long. CDR3 sequence (DNA): TGTGCCACCAGGGAACTAGTGAGCCAAGAGACCCAGTACTTC. It translates to CATRELVSQETQYF. Full variable domain (missing parts from reference TRBV14 and TRBJ2-5): EAGVTQFPSHSVIEKGQTVTLRCDPISGHDNLYWYRRVMGKEIKFLLHFVKESKQDESGMPNNRFLAERTGGTYSTLKVQPAELEDSGVYFCATRELVSQETQYFGPGTRLLVL.

As for this clone: A junction end diverges from the germline sequence, so it may reflect a read error. The V gene is TRBV7-2, the J gene TRBJ1-2; perhaps TRBD1 as D (5 bases). The V gene's germline CDR1 is SGHTA and CDR2 FQGNSA. The CDR3 runs to 13 residues. In DNA, the CDR3 is TGTGCCAGCACCTTACAGGTCTCCCATGGCTACACCTTC. Residues: CASTLQVSHGYTF.

This chain connects TRBV5-8 to TRBJ1-4; D is unresolved. The V and J ends lost 1 base and 8 bases respectively, with 12 bases between them. Germline V gives CDR1 SGHTS, CDR2 YDEGEE. The CDR3 contains 14 residues. The CDR3 region has the DNA TGTGCCAGCAGCTTGTTGGGGTCGGGGGAAAAACTGTTTTTT. Encoded protein: CASSLLGSGEKLFF.

This chain links TRBV7-2 with TRBJ1-2, with TRBD1 matching over 7 bases. J was trimmed by 4 bases and V by 3 bases; bases with no gene match: 8. Germline CDR1 reads SGHTA; CDR2 reads FQGNSA. The CDR3 contains 15 residues. The CDR3 nucleotides read TGTGCCAGCAGCTTGAACCCGGGACAGATCTATGGCTACACCTTC. This sequence encodes CASSLNPGQIYGYTF.

This CDR3 reads CASSEYQGASSYNEQFF. In DNA, the CDR3 is TGTGCCAGCAGTGAATACCAGGGGGCGAGCTCCTACAATGAGCAGTTCTTC. This chain connects TRBV6-1 to TRBJ2-1; 8 bases agree with TRBD1. Germline V gives CDR1 MNHNS, CDR2 SASEGT. The CDR3 length is 17 residues. Trimming cost V 2 bases and J 0 bases; bases outside gene matches: 6.